The next 5 T cell receptor beta chains were all read from a single sample in a study of blood T cells in healthy people across ages (dated by TCRdb to between 2015 and 2017). Library preparation used 5' RACE. Sequencing took place on an Illumina HiSeq 2500. A second PCR of roughly 7 to 11 cycles was performed with a sample-barcoded 5' primer and a J-beta primer mix. Starting from the raw public reads, TCRdb applied fastp trimming at Q25, assembled clones with MiXCR and retained in-frame beta chains. Rows matching on CDR3 protein sequence are summarized as one entry with the most common DNA and genes. This sample has about 1.8 million distinct CDR3 sequences in its table, and roughly 52% of those were observed once. Together, the top ten hold approximately 2.1% of the sample. Sequencing was performed on blood. The source of these receptors is a woman aged 40 to 55 in good health.

This clonotype turned up a few times. This chain connects TRBV9 to TRBJ2-5; 7 bases line up with TRBD1. The J call may be in error: the DNA end matches TRBJ2-7 better. Germline-derived CDR1 and CDR2 are SGDLS and YYNGEE. The CDR3 consists of 16 residues. The CDR3 DNA reads TGTGCCAGCAGCGTCGGGTTACGTACAGGGGACCACGAGCAGTACTTC. Amino acid sequence: CASSVGLRTGDHEQYF.

CDR3 DNA sequence: TGTGCCAGCTCACGGCGGGGCAGCAAAGACCAAGAGACCCAGTACTTC. Amino acid sequence: CASSRRGSKDQETQYF. The rearrangement links TRBV18 to TRBJ2-5; D possibly corresponds to TRBD2 (6 bases). Trimming cost V 4 bases and J 0 bases, with 15 bases left between them. This CDR3 region has 16 residues. Looked up from germline, CDR1 is KGHSH and CDR2 is LQKENI.

The chain couples TRBV12-3 or TRBV12-4 to TRBJ2-3, with D uncertain. The CDR3 consists of 15 residues. With 5 bases removed from V and 3 bases from J, the gap between germline ends came to 15 bases. CDR3 nucleotides: TGTGCCAGCAGTCCACGACGGCTCAGGACAGATACGCAGTATTTT. Translated: CASSPRRLRTDTQYF.

The chain couples TRBV20-1 to TRBJ2-3; 11 bases are a match to TRBD1. The CDR3 covers 16 residues. The V and J ends lost 3 bases and 4 bases, in that order; junction bases with no gene match: 9. Germline V CDR1 and CDR2: DFQATT, SNEGSKA (reference sequence). The CDR3 DNA follows: TGCAGTGCTAGTCGCCCCGGGACAGGGGGGCCAGATACGCAGTATTTT. Translation gives CSASRPGTGGPDTQYF.

This clonotype was picked up one time. The J gene is TRBJ1-6, the V gene TRBV20-1, with D perhaps TRBD1 (5 bases). Deletions cut 6 bases from V and 0 bases from J, with 15 bases between. Germline CDR1 DFQATT, CDR2 SNEGSKA (reference sequence). The CDR3 runs 16 residues. The CDR3 loop is CSAPRRGSSYNSPLHF. DNA for the CDR3: TGCAGTGCACCCCGACGGGGGAGCTCCTATAATTCACCCCTCCACTTT.